The 8 T cell receptor beta chains in this list originate from one sample, sequenced in a study of cytomegalovirus exposure and HLA in healthy donors. Primers: 60 Vbeta forward and 13 Jbeta reverse. The method was immunoSEQ multiplex PCR; TCRdb's version includes in-frame clones alone and lacks a portion of them. The sample has 110,000 to 150,000 clones; around four fifths are singletons. The material sequenced was PBMCs. Source of these receptors: a boy between 2 and 15 years old in good health and CMV-seronegative.

The V gene is TRBV5-1, the J gene TRBJ1-4; no reliable D call. This CDR3 is 14 amino acids long. Trimming pared 0 bases from V and 0 bases from J, leaving 3 bases between. Germline V gene lookup returns CDR1 SGHRS and CDR2 YFSETQ. CDR3 residues: CASSLAATNEKLFF. For the CDR3, the DNA is TGCGCCAGCAGCTTGGCTGCAACTAATGAAAAACTGTTTTTT. The complete variable domain, with remaining parts taken from reference TRBV5-1 and TRBJ1-4, reads KAGVTQTPRYLIKTRGQQVTLSCSPISGHRSVSWYQQTPGQGLQFLFEYFSETQRNKGNFPGRFSGRQFSNSRSEMNVSTLELGDSALYLCASSLAATNEKLFFGSGTQLSVL.

The chain combines TRBV30 with TRBJ2-7; maybe TRBD1 (6 bases). This CDR3 has 14 residues. V was cut by 1 base and J by 5 bases, with 15 bases left in between. CDR1 GTSNPN and CDR2 SVGIG come from the germline V gene (reference sequence). The CDR3: CAWSEGPDRNEQYF. The CDR3 DNA is TGTGCCTGGAGTGAGGGCCCCGACAGGAACGAGCAGTACTTC.

V and J are TRBV4-1 and TRBJ1-4; TRBD1 aligns across 11 bases. V lost 3 bases, J lost 2 bases, and 8 bases stayed unmatched. Germline V CDR1 and CDR2: MGHRA, YSYEKL. The CDR3 has 18 amino acids. The CDR3 reads CASSHWVGTGGTNEKLFF. CDR3 DNA sequence: TGCGCCAGCAGCCATTGGGTCGGGACAGGGGGTACTAATGAAAAACTGTTTTTT.

This clone appeared once. The genes are TRBV12-5 and TRBJ2-5; 8 bases are a match to TRBD2. CDR1 is LGHNT, CDR2 FRNRAP, per germline. V dropped 2 bases and J dropped 5; count of bases not matched to a gene: 10. This CDR3 is built from 16 residues. For the CDR3, the DNA is TGTGCTAGTGGTTTGAAAGGGACTAGAGGAAGGGAGACCCAGTACTTC. This translates into CASGLKGTRGRETQYF.

This clone was recorded a few times. The rearrangement joins TRBV6-5 to TRBJ1-3, with 7 bases that match TRBD1. CDR1 MNHEY and CDR2 SVGAGI come from the germline V gene. The J segment lost 4 bases and the V segment lost 5 bases, leaving 5 bases of the junction unmatched. CDR3 length: 14 residues. The CDR3 loop reads CASSEKTGGNTIYF. Here the CDR3 DNA reads TGTGCCAGCAGTGAAAAGACAGGGGGAAACACCATATATTTT.

V usage is TRBV6-4 and J usage is TRBJ2-3, with D maybe TRBD2 (6 bases). The CDR3 extends over 14 amino acids. The germline V gene has CDR1 MRHNA and CDR2 SNTAGT. Trimming removed 4 bases at V and 2 bases at J, with 10 bases between. Here the CDR3 reads CASSGDSNTDTQYF. The CDR3 DNA reads as TGTGCCAGCAGTGGGGACTCCAACACAGATACGCAGTATTTT.

V usage is TRBV6-5 and J usage is TRBJ2-2; 7 positions match TRBD1. The CDR3 totals 14 residues. Germline V lookup: CDR1 MNHEY, CDR2 SVGAGI. The junction had 7 bases not matched to a gene; V was cut back by 5 bases and J by 7 bases. CDR3 in amino acids: CASSEEQGYGELFF. The DNA for the CDR3 is TGTGCCAGCAGTGAAGAACAGGGGTACGGGGAGCTGTTTTTT.

Of note for this clone: The junction and the germline gene differ at one end; a read error may be behind it. The chain carries TRBV7-9 and TRBJ2-7; tentative D call: TRBD2 (5 bases). The length of the CDR3 is 11 residues. In germline, CDR1 is SEHNR, CDR2 FQNEAQ (reference sequence). As DNA, the CDR3 is TGTTCCAGCAGCTTACTAGACGAGCAGTACTTC. Translating it yields CSSSLLDEQYF.